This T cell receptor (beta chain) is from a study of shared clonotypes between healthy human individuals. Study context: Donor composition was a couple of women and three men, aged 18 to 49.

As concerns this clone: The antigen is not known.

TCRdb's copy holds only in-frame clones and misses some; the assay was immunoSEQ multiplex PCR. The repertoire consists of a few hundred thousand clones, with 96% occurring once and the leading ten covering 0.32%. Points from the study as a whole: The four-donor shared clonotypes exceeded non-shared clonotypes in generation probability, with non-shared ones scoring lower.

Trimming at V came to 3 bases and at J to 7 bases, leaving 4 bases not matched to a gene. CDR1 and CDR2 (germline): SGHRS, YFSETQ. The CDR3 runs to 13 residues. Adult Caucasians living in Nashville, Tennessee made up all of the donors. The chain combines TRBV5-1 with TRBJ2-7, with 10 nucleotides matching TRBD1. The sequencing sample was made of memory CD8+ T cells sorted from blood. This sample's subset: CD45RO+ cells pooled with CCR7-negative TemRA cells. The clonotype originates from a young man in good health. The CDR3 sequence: CASSSGQGKEQYF. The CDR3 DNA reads TGCGCCAGCAGCTCGGGACAGGGGAAGGAGCAGTACTTC. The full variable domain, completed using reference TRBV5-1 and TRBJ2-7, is KAGVTQTPRYLIKTRGQQVTLSCSPISGHRSVSWYQQTPGQGLQFLFEYFSETQRNKGNFPGRFSGRQFSNSRSEMNVSTLELGDSALYLCASSSGQGKEQYFGPGTRLTVT.